This T cell receptor (beta chain) was sequenced during a study of T cell repertoires in cytomegalovirus infection (dated by TCRdb to about 2019). Describing the broader study: Alongside well-studied HLA-B-restricted epitopes, the peptide stimulations were aimed at recently identified HLA-C-restricted CMV epitopes, whose presentation resists viral immunomodulation. Because public TCR beta signatures pointed to carriage of CMV infection together with the matching HLA type, the HLA type of each donor mattered for the analysis. Summary of the overall study and its limitations: The ex vivo response was dominated by HLA-C-restricted CMV-specific TCR beta clonotypes, and the single most frequent clonotype in two of eight donors was supplied by these HLA-C-restricted clonotypes. Carriers of CMV infection plus the relevant HLA type were discriminated by the cumulative frequency of public TCR beta family members in the study cohort and in an independent roughly 320-donor cohort.

TCRdb records Illumina HiSeq 1500 as the sequencer. TCRdb applied fastp at Q25 and MiXCR to the public reads, then kept only in-frame beta chains. Each record represents a unique CDR3 protein, reported with the most common genes and DNA among its rows. Recorded for this sample are roughly 700,000 distinct CDR3 sequences; around a third of them occurred a single time. The ten largest clones capture approximately 18% of the sample. The intended sense of this specimen's treatment or condition label: in vitro stimulation with specific CMV peptide epitopes to enrich CMV-specific T cells. To note about this clonotype: It has no known antigen specificity. Base-call qualities are not available, and no considerably larger clone is one nucleotide away.

Specimen: cultured PBMCs, collected from culture after CMV antigen stimulation. This clonotype was obtained from a human donor in good health (CMV status not recorded). Some clones in this sample may be carry-over from other donors' samples.

The bases are TGTGCTAGTGGTCTCGGGGGGAATGAGCAGTTCTTC. Translated, this is CASGLGGNEQFF. The rearranged chain carries TRBV12-5 and TRBJ2-1; TRBD2 matches 7 bases in the middle. For CDR1 and CDR2, the germline V gene lists LGHNT and FRNRAP. Ends trimmed: V by 5 bases, J by 7 bases; bases unmatched to a gene: 2. The CDR3 has 12 amino acids, counting the end cysteine and phenylalanine. Kept here is only the CDR3 DNA, which spans 36 bases and is read in frame from base 1.